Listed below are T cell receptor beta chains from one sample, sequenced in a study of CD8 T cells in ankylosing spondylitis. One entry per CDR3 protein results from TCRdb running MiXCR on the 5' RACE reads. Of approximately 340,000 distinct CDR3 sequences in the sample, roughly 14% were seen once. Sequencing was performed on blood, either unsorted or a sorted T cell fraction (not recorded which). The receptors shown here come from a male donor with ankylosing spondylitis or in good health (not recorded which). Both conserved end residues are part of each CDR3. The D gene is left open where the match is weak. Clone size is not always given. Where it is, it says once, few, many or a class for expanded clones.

CDR3nt: TGTGCCAGCTCTCTACCTATCACTGAAGCTTTCTTT; CDR3aa: CASSLPITEAFF; len: 12; v_gene: TRBV18; d_gene: NA; j_gene: TRBJ1-1; abundance: NA
CDR3nt: TGCAGCGTTGATTCAGGGGCCTCGGACGAGCAGTACTTC; CDR3aa: CSVDSGASDEQYF; len: 13; v_gene: TRBV29-1; d_gene: NA; j_gene: TRBJ2-7; abundance: NA
CDR3nt: TGTACCATCAGTTTAGGTCGGGGCCGACAGGGATCCTACAATGAGCAGTTCTTC; CDR3aa: CTISLGRGRQGSYNEQFF; len: 18; v_gene: TRBV12-3/TRBV12-4; d_gene: TRBD1; j_gene: TRBJ2-1; abundance: NA
CDR3nt: TGCAGTGCTAGAGATTGGCTAGCGGAGGATACGCAGTATTTT; CDR3aa: CSARDWLAEDTQYF; len: 14; v_gene: TRBV20-1; d_gene: TRBD2; j_gene: TRBJ2-3; abundance: few
CDR3nt: TGTGCCAGCAGTAGGACTAGCAGATACAATGAGCAGTTCTTC; CDR3aa: CASSRTSRYNEQFF; len: 14; v_gene: TRBV12-3/TRBV12-4; d_gene: TRBD2; j_gene: TRBJ2-1; abundance: many
CDR3nt: TGTGCCAGCAGCTTCCTCCAGGGGGAAGGCATTCAGTACTTC; CDR3aa: CASSFLQGEGIQYF; len: 14; v_gene: TRBV11-2; d_gene: TRBD1; j_gene: TRBJ2-4; abundance: few
CDR3nt: TGTGCCAGCAGCGGACGTTTTGAAGCTTTCTTT; CDR3aa: CASSGRFEAFF; len: 11; v_gene: TRBV12-3/TRBV12-4; d_gene: NA; j_gene: TRBJ1-1; abundance: NA
CDR3nt: TGTGCCAGCAGTGACAAACCGAACACTGAAGCTTTCTTT; CDR3aa: CASSDKPNTEAFF; len: 13; v_gene: TRBV25-1; d_gene: NA; j_gene: TRBJ1-1; abundance: NA
CDR3nt: TGTGCCAGCAGCACGTCCGGGACAGACAATCAGCCCCAGCATTTT; CDR3aa: CASSTSGTDNQPQHF; len: 15; v_gene: TRBV7-2; d_gene: TRBD1; j_gene: TRBJ1-5; abundance: once
CDR3nt: TGTGCCAGCAGTTCTCACGGGGACTCCCGCTACAATGAGCAGTTCTTC; CDR3aa: CASSSHGDSRYNEQFF; len: 16; v_gene: TRBV6-5; d_gene: NA; j_gene: TRBJ2-1; abundance: NA
CDR3nt: TGTGCCACCAGCAGACAGGGGGCGGTCTATGGCTACACCTTC; CDR3aa: CATSRQGAVYGYTF; len: 14; v_gene: TRBV15; d_gene: TRBD1; j_gene: TRBJ1-2; abundance: few
CDR3nt: TGTGCCAGCAGTGAGCGAACAGGACCTCACTATAATTCACCCCTCCACTTT; CDR3aa: CASSERTGPHYNSPLHF; len: 17; v_gene: TRBV6-1; d_gene: NA; j_gene: TRBJ1-6; abundance: few
CDR3nt: TGCAGCGTGGTAGCGGCAATGAAAAACATTCAGTACTTC; CDR3aa: CSVVAAMKNIQYF; len: 13; v_gene: TRBV29-1; d_gene: NA; j_gene: TRBJ2-4; abundance: NA
CDR3nt: TGTGCCAGCACCCACGTAGATACGCAGTATTTT; CDR3aa: CASTHVDTQYF; len: 11; v_gene: TRBV6-5; d_gene: NA; j_gene: TRBJ2-3; abundance: few
CDR3nt: TGTGCCAGTAGTACCCCCGAGGGTAGCGCTCAGCCCCAGCATTTT; CDR3aa: CASSTPEGSAQPQHF; len: 15; v_gene: TRBV19; d_gene: NA; j_gene: TRBJ1-5; abundance: NA
CDR3nt: TGCGCCAGCAATACTAGCGGGGGGCCGAACACCGGGGAGCTGTTTTTT; CDR3aa: CASNTSGGPNTGELFF; len: 16; v_gene: TRBV10-2; d_gene: TRBD2; j_gene: TRBJ2-2; abundance: many
CDR3nt: TGTGCCAGCAGTTTAAACAGGGAATCCTATAGCAATCAGCCCCAGCATTTT; CDR3aa: CASSLNRESYSNQPQHF; len: 17; v_gene: TRBV6-5; d_gene: NA; j_gene: TRBJ1-5; abundance: few
CDR3nt: TGTGCCAGCAGCTATAGCGGGGGGACGCCTCGCGGCACAGATACGCAGTATTTT; CDR3aa: CASSYSGGTPRGTDTQYF; len: 18; v_gene: TRBV11-1; d_gene: TRBD2; j_gene: TRBJ2-3; abundance: few
CDR3nt: TGTGCCAGCAGTTACTCTCTGGGCAACAATGAGCAGTTCTTC; CDR3aa: CASSYSLGNNEQFF; len: 14; v_gene: TRBV6-5; d_gene: NA; j_gene: TRBJ2-1; abundance: NA
CDR3nt: TGTGCCAGCAGTCTGCAGGGGGCTCTGCCCCAGCATTTT; CDR3aa: CASSLQGALPQHF; len: 13; v_gene: TRBV12-3/TRBV12-4; d_gene: TRBD1; j_gene: TRBJ1-5; abundance: NA
CDR3nt: TGTGCCAGCAGTGAAGAAACCCGGGAGGAGGGAAAACTGTTTTTT; CDR3aa: CASSEETREEGKLFF; len: 15; v_gene: TRBV6-1; d_gene: NA; j_gene: TRBJ1-4; abundance: NA
CDR3nt: TGTGCCAGCAGTTTAACCCACCCTTTGGCGGGAACTACCTACGAGCAGTACTTC; CDR3aa: CASSLTHPLAGTTYEQYF; len: 18; v_gene: TRBV27; d_gene: NA; j_gene: TRBJ2-7; abundance: many
CDR3nt: TGTGCCAGCAGTGCACGCACAGATACGCAGTATTTT; CDR3aa: CASSARTDTQYF; len: 12; v_gene: TRBV6-1; d_gene: NA; j_gene: TRBJ2-3; abundance: NA
CDR3nt: TGCGCCAGCAGAACGGACGGCTACAATGAGCAGTTCTTC; CDR3aa: CASRTDGYNEQFF; len: 13; v_gene: TRBV5-1; d_gene: NA; j_gene: TRBJ2-1; abundance: few
CDR3nt: TGTGCCATCAGTGAGGGCAGTTCACCCCTCCACTTT; CDR3aa: CAISEGSSPLHF; len: 12; v_gene: TRBV10-3; d_gene: NA; j_gene: TRBJ1-6; abundance: NA
CDR3nt: TGCAGTGCCTCCGGGAGGAATGGCAATCAGCCCCAGCATTTT; CDR3aa: CSASGRNGNQPQHF; len: 14; v_gene: TRBV20-1; d_gene: NA; j_gene: TRBJ1-5; abundance: few
CDR3nt: TGCGCCAGCAGTCCCCGGGCCGTAAACACTGAAGCTTTCTTT; CDR3aa: CASSPRAVNTEAFF; len: 14; v_gene: TRBV5-1; d_gene: NA; j_gene: TRBJ1-1; abundance: NA
CDR3nt: TGTGCCAGCTCACCCGGGACGACGACCACCGGGGAGCTGTTTTTT; CDR3aa: CASSPGTTTTGELFF; len: 15; v_gene: TRBV18; d_gene: NA; j_gene: TRBJ2-2; abundance: few
CDR3nt: TGCAGTGCTAGAGATAGGCACAGGGGGGATAGAACTGAAGCTTTCTTT; CDR3aa: CSARDRHRGDRTEAFF; len: 16; v_gene: TRBV20-1; d_gene: TRBD1; j_gene: TRBJ1-1; abundance: few
CDR3nt: TGCGCCAGCAGCCAAGGGGGAGACGGCAATCAGCCCCAGCATTTT; CDR3aa: CASSQGGDGNQPQHF; len: 15; v_gene: TRBV4-1; d_gene: NA; j_gene: TRBJ1-5; abundance: many
CDR3nt: TGTGCCAGTAGTATTGCTGGAAACATTCAGTACTTC; CDR3aa: CASSIAGNIQYF; len: 12; v_gene: TRBV19; d_gene: NA; j_gene: TRBJ2-4; abundance: NA
CDR3nt: TGTGCCAGCAGCTTAGTTCTGGCAGTCCACGCGAACACCGGGGAGCTGTTTTTT; CDR3aa: CASSLVLAVHANTGELFF; len: 18; v_gene: TRBV7-8; d_gene: NA; j_gene: TRBJ2-2; abundance: NA
CDR3nt: TGCAGCGTTGAACAGGGGTTTGGCTACACCTTC; CDR3aa: CSVEQGFGYTF; len: 11; v_gene: TRBV29-1; d_gene: NA; j_gene: TRBJ1-2; abundance: many
CDR3nt: TGTGCCAACCCTCGGGACAGGGGTTATGTATTTGGCTATGGCTACACCTTC; CDR3aa: CANPRDRGYVFGYGYTF; len: 17; v_gene: TRBV5-8; d_gene: TRBD1; j_gene: TRBJ1-2; abundance: NA
CDR3nt: TGTGCCAGCAGCCAAGATGGACTAGCCTCTAATGAGCAGTTCTTC; CDR3aa: CASSQDGLASNEQFF; len: 15; v_gene: TRBV14; d_gene: TRBD2; j_gene: TRBJ2-1; abundance: NA
CDR3nt: TGCGCCAGCAGCATGGGGGGCCCGGGGGACATTCAGTACTTC; CDR3aa: CASSMGGPGDIQYF; len: 14; v_gene: TRBV5-1; d_gene: NA; j_gene: TRBJ2-4; abundance: NA
CDR3nt: TGTGCCAGCTCTCAAGGACAGGGCATCCAAATCTATGGCTACACCTTC; CDR3aa: CASSQGQGIQIYGYTF; len: 16; v_gene: TRBV18; d_gene: TRBD1; j_gene: TRBJ1-2; abundance: few
CDR3nt: TGCAGTGCTAGAGGGGCAGGGAAAGGATACGAGCAGTACTTC; CDR3aa: CSARGAGKGYEQYF; len: 14; v_gene: TRBV20-1; d_gene: NA; j_gene: TRBJ2-7; abundance: few
CDR3nt: TGTGCCAGCAGTTACTCATCAAACGGGGGCTACACCTTC; CDR3aa: CASSYSSNGGYTF; len: 13; v_gene: TRBV6-6; d_gene: NA; j_gene: TRBJ1-2; abundance: NA
CDR3nt: NA; CDR3aa: CASGRGLRAGELFF; len: 14; v_gene: TRBV6-1; d_gene: NA; j_gene: TRBJ2-2; abundance: few
CDR3nt: TGTGCCAGCAGCTTCCAGGGGTCCTACAATGAGCAGTTCTTC; CDR3aa: CASSFQGSYNEQFF; len: 14; v_gene: TRBV5-6; d_gene: NA; j_gene: TRBJ2-1; abundance: many
CDR3nt: TGCAGTGCTAGAATGAGCGGGTTTCAGTTCTTC; CDR3aa: CSARMSGFQFF; len: 11; v_gene: TRBV20-1; d_gene: NA; j_gene: TRBJ2-1; abundance: few
CDR3nt: TGCAGTGCTAGTCCTGTACGGGGAGGGGACGAGCAGTACTTC; CDR3aa: CSASPVRGGDEQYF; len: 14; v_gene: TRBV20-1; d_gene: TRBD2; j_gene: TRBJ2-7; abundance: NA
CDR3nt: TGTGCCAGCAGCCATTGGGGACTGCAATCAAATGAGCAGTTCTTC; CDR3aa: CASSHWGLQSNEQFF; len: 15; v_gene: TRBV3-1; d_gene: NA; j_gene: TRBJ2-1; abundance: NA
CDR3nt: TGTGCCATCAGTGAGGGCAACTCTGGGGCCAACGTCCTGACTTTC; CDR3aa: CAISEGNSGANVLTF; len: 15; v_gene: TRBV10-3; d_gene: NA; j_gene: TRBJ2-6; abundance: few
CDR3nt: TGTGCCAGCAGCGCAGGCGGAGGGAATAGCGGGGAGCTGTTTTTT; CDR3aa: CASSAGGGNSGELFF; len: 15; v_gene: TRBV9; d_gene: NA; j_gene: TRBJ2-2; abundance: few
CDR3nt: TGCGCCAGCAGCTCCGACTCAGGGGCGGCCTACGAGCAGTACTTC; CDR3aa: CASSSDSGAAYEQYF; len: 15; v_gene: TRBV5-1; d_gene: NA; j_gene: TRBJ2-7; abundance: NA
CDR3nt: TGTGCCTGGAGTGTATACCCAGGAGATACGCAGTATTTT; CDR3aa: CAWSVYPGDTQYF; len: 13; v_gene: TRBV30; d_gene: NA; j_gene: TRBJ2-3; abundance: NA
CDR3nt: TGTGCCAGCCTCTTGGGGCAGGCGCAGGTTGACTACACCTTC; CDR3aa: CASLLGQAQVDYTF; len: 14; v_gene: TRBV12-3/TRBV12-4; d_gene: NA; j_gene: TRBJ1-2; abundance: few
CDR3nt: TGTGCCAGCACCCCGCTGACTAGCGGGGGGGTGAACACCGGGGAGCTGTTTTTT; CDR3aa: CASTPLTSGGVNTGELFF; len: 18; v_gene: TRBV6-1; d_gene: TRBD2; j_gene: TRBJ2-2; abundance: NA
CDR3nt: TGCGCCAGCAGCTTGTTTACTGCAGGGGACGAGCAGTACTTC; CDR3aa: CASSLFTAGDEQYF; len: 14; v_gene: TRBV5-1; d_gene: NA; j_gene: TRBJ2-7; abundance: many
CDR3nt: TGCGCCAGCAGCCCTTTCGGGGGGTCCGGGGAGCTGTTTTTT; CDR3aa: CASSPFGGSGELFF; len: 14; v_gene: TRBV5-1; d_gene: TRBD2; j_gene: TRBJ2-2; abundance: NA
CDR3nt: TGTGCCAGCAGTCAGACAGGGGCCGGGGCCAACGTCCTGACTTTC; CDR3aa: CASSQTGAGANVLTF; len: 15; v_gene: TRBV12-3/TRBV12-4; d_gene: TRBD1; j_gene: TRBJ2-6; abundance: few
CDR3nt: TGTGCCAGCAGTTACGAGGGGACTAGCGCAGATACGCAGTATTTT; CDR3aa: CASSYEGTSADTQYF; len: 15; v_gene: TRBV6-5; d_gene: TRBD2; j_gene: TRBJ2-3; abundance: few
CDR3nt: TGTGCCACCAGCAGAGATCCGATGGTCAGAAAACTGTTTTTT; CDR3aa: CATSRDPMVRKLFF; len: 14; v_gene: TRBV15; d_gene: NA; j_gene: TRBJ1-4; abundance: few
CDR3nt: TGTGCCAGCAGCGCAGACAGGGGGCTTATGGGGACAGATACGCAGTATTTT; CDR3aa: CASSADRGLMGTDTQYF; len: 17; v_gene: TRBV12-3/TRBV12-4; d_gene: TRBD1; j_gene: TRBJ2-3; abundance: few
CDR3nt: TGTGCCAGCAGGACTAGCATAGAGACCCAGTACTTC; CDR3aa: CASRTSIETQYF; len: 12; v_gene: TRBV2; d_gene: TRBD2; j_gene: TRBJ2-5; abundance: NA